Only a few counts were recorded for the clone carrying this T cell receptor (beta chain). Antigen unknown. The source of the sample is a study of vaccination effects on CD4 cells after COVID-19. Pools of viral peptides were used by the ViraFEST assay to expand antigen-specific CD4+ T cells ahead of sequencing. Scientists isolated CD4+ T cells after a roughly 10-day culture period ended. Two-dose BNT162b2 or mRNA-1273 vaccination was given to participants. V lost 1 base to trimming and J lost 1 base, with 5 bases between them. Germline V lookup: CDR1 SGHRS, CDR2 YFSETQ. This CDR3 has 13 residues. Clones were sequenced by immunoSEQ multiplex PCR, and TCRdb holds only the in-frame ones, with some missing. The data contain approximately 61,000 clones, around three quarters of them singletons.

The specimen was CD4+ T cells from PBMCs cultured with HCoV-229E spike peptides, collected after COVID-19 vaccination. V gene TRBV5-1 combines with J gene TRBJ1-1; D gene ambiguous. This clonotype was obtained from a human donor who received a COVID-19 vaccine. This CDR3 is CASSLQTNTEAFF. The CDR3 DNA follows: TGCGCCAGCAGCTTGCAGACGAACACTGAAGCTTTCTTT. Variable domain in full (rest from reference TRBV5-1 and TRBJ1-1): KAGVTQTPRYLIKTRGQQVTLSCSPISGHRSVSWYQQTPGQGLQFLFEYFSETQRNKGNFPGRFSGRQFSNSRSEMNVSTLELGDSALYLCASSLQTNTEAFFGQGTRLTVV.